This T cell receptor beta chain emerged from a study of cytomegalovirus exposure and HLA in healthy donors. General observations from the study: According to a later analysis, donors in an Asian-associated ancestry cluster reportedly had fewer N-insertions than the roughly 630-donor mean. Among CMV-associated TCR beta chains, most appeared HLA-restricted in a later analysis. As a later analysis showed, a missense DCLRE1C variant was linked to trimming of TCR beta V- and J-genes.

Remarks on this clone: Its matching antigen is unknown.

Per germline, CDR1 SGHTA and CDR2 FQGNSA. CDR3 length: 12 residues. The V end lost 7 bases, the J end lost 7 bases, and 12 bases lay between the germline ends. The PCR made use of 60 Vbeta and 13 Jbeta primers. Data came from immunoSEQ multiplex PCR; TCRdb stores just in-frame clones and leaves some out. Counted here are 130,000 or so clones, 73% occurring once; the ten biggest clones make up about 2.1%. Sequenced material: PBMCs. The source of this sequence is a woman between 40 and 55 years old in good health and CMV-seropositive. V is TRBV7-2 and J is TRBJ2-3; D possibly corresponds to TRBD1 (5 bases). CDR3 in amino acids: CASNQPGYTQYF. CDR3 bases: TGTGCCAGCAATCAGCCAGGGTATACGCAGTATTTT.